This T cell receptor (delta chain) was recovered during a study of γδ T cells in repeated Plasmodium falciparum infection. Gammadelta T cells were flow-sorted from PBMC into Vgamma9/Vdelta2+ and Vdelta2-negative populations for bulk analysis. V was pared by 0 bases and J by 3 bases, with 8 bases between. There are 14 residues in the CDR3. Germline CDR1 and CDR2: TSWWSYY and QGS. Comments on this clone: A read error likely explains why the TCRdb protein, taken from a much larger clone, differs from this DNA's translation at residue 9; the protein shown is translated from the DNA.

TCRdb re-analyzed the multiplex PCR reads via CATT. The sample records 90,000 or so delta-chain clones, roughly 0.9% being singletons. This clonotype was sampled from a pool of human donors (malaria-infected and uninfected, not separated). Sequenced material: gamma-delta T cells from blood. V and J are TRDV1 and TRDJ1; D remains unclear. Because TCRdb records no J gene, it was assigned here through a match of the DNA to germline. The CDR3 DNA follows: TGTGCTCTTGGGGAACTGGGGTACGCCGATAAACTCATCTTT. It translates to CALGELGYADKLIF.